One sample yielded the 7 T cell receptor beta chains listed below, sequenced in a study of OX40 agonist ivuxolimab in advanced cancers. The repertoire was sequenced with immunoSEQ multiplex PCR; TCRdb's copy has only in-frame clones and lacks some. The data contain approximately 70,000 clones, roughly 82% of them singletons. Sequenced material: CD4+ or CD8+ T cells sorted from blood, taken in a trial of the OX40 agonist ivuxolimab. Source of these receptors: an adult with an advanced solid tumor such as melanoma, head and neck, liver or kidney cancer.

V gene TRBV7-3 combines with J gene TRBJ2-2, with 8 bases that match TRBD1. Germline CDR1 and CDR2: SGHTA and FQGTGA. CDR3 length: 15 residues. Germline trimming cut 5 bases from V and 1 base from J; bases unmatched to any gene: 3. In DNA, the CDR3 is TGTGCCAGCAGCCGACAGGGGAGGAACACCGGGGAGCTGTTTTTT. Its protein is CASSRQGRNTGELFF.

The chain employs TRBV2 and TRBJ1-1; D may be TRBD1 (6 bases). The CDR3 loop spans 14 amino acids. CDR1 SNHLY and CDR2 FYNNEI come from the germline V gene. Trimming took 10 bases from V and 1 from J, leaving 16 bases between them. Here the CDR3 reads CATGPGHQNTEAFF. The DNA for the CDR3 is TGTGCCACCGGCCCGGGACATCAGAACACTGAAGCTTTCTTT.

V is TRBV7-2 and J is TRBJ1-1; D uncertain. CDR3 length: 15 residues. CDR1 is SGHTA, CDR2 FQGNSA, per germline. Trimming took 3 bases from V and 2 from J, leaving 13 bases between them. The DNA of the CDR3 is TGTGCCAGCAGCTTGTCGGCCAGACGCAACACTGAAGCTTTCTTT. Residues: CASSLSARRNTEAFF.

This chain connects TRBV9 to TRBJ2-3, with unresolved D. Trimming left V 3 bases short and J 0 bases short, with 5 bases between. Per the germline V gene, CDR1 is SGDLS and CDR2 is YYNGEE. The CDR3 is made up of 13 amino acids. For the CDR3, the DNA is TGTGCCAGCAGCGAAGGGAGCACAGATACGCAGTATTTT. It codes for CASSEGSTDTQYF.

This clone came up a few times. Within the sample, other DNA sequences also encode this same CDR3. This chain joins TRBV29-1 and TRBJ1-1, with no clear D. Trimming took off 6 bases at V and 5 bases at J, with 13 bases between the two ends. This CDR3 has 12 amino acids. The germline V gene has CDR1 SQVTM and CDR2 ANQGSEA. The CDR3: CSVRWGGTEAFF. In DNA, the CDR3 is TGCAGCGTAAGGTGGGGAGGAACTGAAGCTTTCTTT.

CDR3 DNA: TGTGCCGCCGCCTCGCGAGGGGGGAACACTGAAGCTTTCTTT. This translates into CAAASRGGNTEAFF. This chain uses TRBV6-6 with TRBJ1-1; a possible D gene is TRBD1 (6 bases). V was shortened by 11 bases and J by 1 base, with 17 bases between the two germline ends. This CDR3 has 14 amino acids. Per germline, CDR1 MNHNY and CDR2 SVGAGI (reference sequence).

The chain carries TRBV18 and TRBJ1-5, with D perhaps matching TRBD1 (5 bases). V was clipped by 3 bases and J by 0 bases, with 9 bases between them. The germline CDR1 and CDR2 sequences are KGHSH and LQKENI. The CDR3 is 15 amino acids. CDR3 DNA sequence: TGTGCCAGCTCACCGCCAGGGAATAGCAATCAGCCCCAGCATTTT. Residues: CASSPPGNSNQPQHF. Based on the CDR3 plus reference TRBV18 and TRBJ1-5, the full variable domain is NAGVMQNPRHLVRRRGQEARLRCSPMKGHSHVYWYRQLPEEGLKFMVYLQKENIIDESGMPKERFSAEFPKEGPSILRIQQVVRGDSAAYFCASSPPGNSNQPQHFGDGTRLSIL.